This TCR beta chain was recorded in a study of STAT3 mutations in large granular lymphocyte leukemia. Study-level findings and limits: Every T-LGLL patient had at least one immunodominant TCRbeta clonotype.

For this clone: The antigen remains unidentified.

Germline loops: CDR1 MNHEY, CDR2 SMNVEV (reference sequence). Trimming took off 0 bases at V and 2 bases at J, with 7 bases between the two ends. The CDR3 covers 14 residues. Here immunoSEQ multiplex PCR was the method, and the copy in TCRdb shows in-frame clones only, minus some. Of 37,000 or so clones listed, about 88% are singletons. The sequenced material came from PBMCs. The TCR sequence derives from a human donor with T large granular lymphocyte leukemia. Some clones in this sample may be carry-over from other donors' samples. The chain joins TRBV27 to TRBJ2-5; D remains unclear. The CDR3 loop is CASSLSPLQETQYF. In DNA, the CDR3 is TGTGCCAGCAGTTTATCTCCCTTACAAGAGACCCAGTACTTC.